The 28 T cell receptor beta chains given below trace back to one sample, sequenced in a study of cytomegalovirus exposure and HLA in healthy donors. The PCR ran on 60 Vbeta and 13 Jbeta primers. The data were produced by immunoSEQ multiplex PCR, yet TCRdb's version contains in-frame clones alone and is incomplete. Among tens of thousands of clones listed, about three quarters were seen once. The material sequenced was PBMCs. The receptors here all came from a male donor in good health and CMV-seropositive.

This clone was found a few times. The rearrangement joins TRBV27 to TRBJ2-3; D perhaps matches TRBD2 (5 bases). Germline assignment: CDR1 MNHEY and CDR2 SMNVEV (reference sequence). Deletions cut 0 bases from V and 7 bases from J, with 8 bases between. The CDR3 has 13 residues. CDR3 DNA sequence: TGTGCCAGCAGTTTATCGCAGCGGAATACGCAGTATTTT. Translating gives CASSLSQRNTQYF.

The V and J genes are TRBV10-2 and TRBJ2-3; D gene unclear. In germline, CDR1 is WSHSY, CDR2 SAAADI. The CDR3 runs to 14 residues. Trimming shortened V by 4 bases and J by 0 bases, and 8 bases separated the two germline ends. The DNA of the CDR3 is TGCGCCAGCAGTGTAATCCCTAGCACAGATACGCAGTATTTT. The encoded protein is CASSVIPSTDTQYF.

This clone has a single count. DNA for the CDR3: TGCAGCGTTGAAGACACCCAGCGGGCCATATATTTT. It specifies CSVEDTQRAIYF. The J gene is TRBJ1-3, the V gene TRBV29-1, with unresolved D. V dropped 0 bases and J dropped 11 bases, with 11 bases sitting between them. The germline CDR1 and CDR2 sequences are SQVTM and ANQGSEA. The CDR3 sequence is 12 residues long.

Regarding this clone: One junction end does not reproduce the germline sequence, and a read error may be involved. The DNA for the CDR3 is TGTGCCAGCAGCATAGCGGGAGGGCCCCAGGACGAGCAGTACTTC. This codes for CASSIAGGPQDEQYF. V usage is TRBV7-6 and J usage is TRBJ2-5; 11 bases line up with TRBD2. Judging by the DNA end, TRBJ2-7 fits better; the J call may be wrong. Germline V gene data show CDR1 as SGHVS and CDR2 as FNYEAQ. The CDR3 is made up of 15 amino acids.

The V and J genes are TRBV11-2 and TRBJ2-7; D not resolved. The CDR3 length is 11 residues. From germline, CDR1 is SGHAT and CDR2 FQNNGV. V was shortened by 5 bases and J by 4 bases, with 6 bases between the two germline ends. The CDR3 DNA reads TGTGCCAGCAGCAACAGATACGAGCAGTACTTC. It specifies CASSNRYEQYF.

The chain's CDR3 is CASSARGGRGNEQFF. The CDR3 nucleotides are TGCGCCAGCAGTGCCAGGGGCGGGAGAGGGAATGAGCAGTTCTTC. The chain carries TRBV10-1 and TRBJ2-1, with D possibly matching TRBD2 (7 bases). Germline loops: CDR1 WNHNN, CDR2 SYGVQD (reference sequence). V lost 4 bases and J lost 7, with 17 bases in between. CDR3 length: 15 amino acids.

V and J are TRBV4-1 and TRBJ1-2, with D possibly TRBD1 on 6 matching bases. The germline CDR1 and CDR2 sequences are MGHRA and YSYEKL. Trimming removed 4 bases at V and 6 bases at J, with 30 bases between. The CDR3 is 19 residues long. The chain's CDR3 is CASSPRDRASTGRVDGYTF. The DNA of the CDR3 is TGCGCCAGCAGCCCTCGTGACAGAGCCTCGACAGGACGGGTGGATGGCTACACCTTC.

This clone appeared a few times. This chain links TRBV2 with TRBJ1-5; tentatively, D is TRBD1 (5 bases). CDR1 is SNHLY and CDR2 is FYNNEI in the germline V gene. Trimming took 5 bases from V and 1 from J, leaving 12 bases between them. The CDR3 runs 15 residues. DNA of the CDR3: TGTGCCAGCAGTCGGGGGGGTCCGAGCAATCAGCCCCAGCATTTT. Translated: CASSRGGPSNQPQHF.

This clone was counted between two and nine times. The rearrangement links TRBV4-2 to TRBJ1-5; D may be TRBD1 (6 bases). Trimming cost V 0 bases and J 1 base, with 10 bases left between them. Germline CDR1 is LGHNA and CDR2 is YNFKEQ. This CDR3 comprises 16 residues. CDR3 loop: CASSQEGGGSNQPQHF. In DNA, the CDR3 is TGTGCCAGCAGCCAAGAAGGGGGGGGGAGCAATCAGCCCCAGCATTTT.

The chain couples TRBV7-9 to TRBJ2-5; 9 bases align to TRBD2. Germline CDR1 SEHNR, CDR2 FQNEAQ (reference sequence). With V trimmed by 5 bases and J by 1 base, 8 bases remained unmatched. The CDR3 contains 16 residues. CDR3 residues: CASSPPLRGGQETQYF. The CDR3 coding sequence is TGTGCCAGCAGCCCCCCCTTGCGGGGGGGCCAAGAGACCCAGTACTTC. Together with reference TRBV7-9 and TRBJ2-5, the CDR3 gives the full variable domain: DTGVSQNPRHKITKRGQNVTFRCDPISEHNRLYWYRQTLGQGPEFLTYFQNEAQLEKSRLLSDRFSAERPKGSFSTLEIQRTEQGDSAMYLCASSPPLRGGQETQYFGPGTRLLVL.

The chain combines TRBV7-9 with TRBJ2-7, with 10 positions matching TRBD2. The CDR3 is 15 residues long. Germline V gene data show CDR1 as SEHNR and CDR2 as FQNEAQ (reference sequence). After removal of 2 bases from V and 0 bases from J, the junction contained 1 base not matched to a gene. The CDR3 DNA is TGTGCCAGCAGCTTAAGCGGGAGGGGCTCCTACGAGCAGTACTTC. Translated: CASSLSGRGSYEQYF. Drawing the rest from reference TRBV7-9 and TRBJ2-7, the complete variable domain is DTGVSQNPRHKITKRGQNVTFRCDPISEHNRLYWYRQTLGQGPEFLTYFQNEAQLEKSRLLSDRFSAERPKGSFSTLEIQRTEQGDSAMYLCASSLSGRGSYEQYFGPGTRLTVT.

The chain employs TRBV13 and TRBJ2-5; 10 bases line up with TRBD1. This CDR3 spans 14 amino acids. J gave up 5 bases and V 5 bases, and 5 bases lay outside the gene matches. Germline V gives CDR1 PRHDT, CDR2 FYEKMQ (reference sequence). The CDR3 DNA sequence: TGTGCCAGCAGCCGACAGGGGGCTAGCGAGACCCAGTACTTC. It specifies CASSRQGASETQYF.

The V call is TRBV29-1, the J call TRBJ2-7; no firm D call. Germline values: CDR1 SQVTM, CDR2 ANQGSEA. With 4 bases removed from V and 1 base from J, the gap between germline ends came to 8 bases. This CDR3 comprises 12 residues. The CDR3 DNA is TGCAGCGTTGGAACCGGGTCCTACGAGCAGTACTTC. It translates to CSVGTGSYEQYF.

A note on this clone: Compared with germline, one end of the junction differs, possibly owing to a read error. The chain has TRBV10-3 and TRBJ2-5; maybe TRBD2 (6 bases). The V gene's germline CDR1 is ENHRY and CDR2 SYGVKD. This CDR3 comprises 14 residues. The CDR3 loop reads CAISGYAGKETRYF. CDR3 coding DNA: TGTGCCATCAGTGGTTATGCGGGAAAAGAGACCCGGTACTTC.

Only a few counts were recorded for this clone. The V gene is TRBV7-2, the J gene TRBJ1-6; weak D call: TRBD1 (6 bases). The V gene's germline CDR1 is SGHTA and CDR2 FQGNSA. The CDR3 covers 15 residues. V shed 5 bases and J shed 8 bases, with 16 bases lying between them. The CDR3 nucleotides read TGTGCCAGCAGCCTAACAGGGATCTTGGATTCACCCCTCCACTTT. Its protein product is CASSLTGILDSPLHF.

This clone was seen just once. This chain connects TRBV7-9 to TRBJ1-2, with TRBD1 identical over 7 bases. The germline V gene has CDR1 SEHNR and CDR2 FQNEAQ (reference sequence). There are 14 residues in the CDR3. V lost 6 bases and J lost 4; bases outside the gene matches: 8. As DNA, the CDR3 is TGTGCCAGCAGTCGAGGGACAGACGCCTATGGCTACACCTTC. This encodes CASSRGTDAYGYTF.

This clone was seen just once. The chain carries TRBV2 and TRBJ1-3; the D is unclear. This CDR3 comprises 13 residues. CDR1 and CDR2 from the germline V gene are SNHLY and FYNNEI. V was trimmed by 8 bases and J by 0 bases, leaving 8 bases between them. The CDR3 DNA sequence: TGTGCCAGCTCGGAGTCCTCTGGAAACACCATATATTTT. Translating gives CASSESSGNTIYF.

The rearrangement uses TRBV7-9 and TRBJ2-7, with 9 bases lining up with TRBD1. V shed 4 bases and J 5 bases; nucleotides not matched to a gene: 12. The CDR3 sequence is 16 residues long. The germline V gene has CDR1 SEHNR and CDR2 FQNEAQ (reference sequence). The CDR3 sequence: CASSSSRTGATDEQYF. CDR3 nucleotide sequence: TGTGCCAGCAGCTCCTCCCGGACAGGGGCAACGGACGAGCAGTACTTC.

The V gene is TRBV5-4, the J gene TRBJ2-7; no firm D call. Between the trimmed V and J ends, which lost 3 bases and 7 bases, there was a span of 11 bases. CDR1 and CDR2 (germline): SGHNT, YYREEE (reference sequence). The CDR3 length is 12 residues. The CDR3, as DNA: TGTGCCAGCAGCTCCTTTTCGCGGGAGCAGTACTTC. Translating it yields CASSSFSREQYF.

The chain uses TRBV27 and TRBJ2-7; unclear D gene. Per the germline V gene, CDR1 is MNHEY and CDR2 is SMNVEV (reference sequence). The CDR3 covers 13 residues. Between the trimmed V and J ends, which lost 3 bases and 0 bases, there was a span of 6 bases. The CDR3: CASSFHGSYEQYF. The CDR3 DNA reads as TGTGCCAGCAGTTTTCACGGCTCCTACGAGCAGTACTTC.

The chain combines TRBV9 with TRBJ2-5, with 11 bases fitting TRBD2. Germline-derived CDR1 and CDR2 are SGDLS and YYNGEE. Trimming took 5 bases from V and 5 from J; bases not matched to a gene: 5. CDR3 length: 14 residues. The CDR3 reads CASSSGGAPETQYF. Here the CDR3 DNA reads TGTGCCAGCAGTAGCGGGGGGGCCCCGGAGACCCAGTACTTC.

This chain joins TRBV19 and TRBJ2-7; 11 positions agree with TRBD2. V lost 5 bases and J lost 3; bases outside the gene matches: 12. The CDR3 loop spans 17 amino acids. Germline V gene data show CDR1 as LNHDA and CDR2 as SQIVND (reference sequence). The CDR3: CASSPGLAGGRYYEQYF. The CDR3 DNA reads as TGTGCCAGTAGTCCCGGCCTAGCGGGGGGCCGGTACTACGAGCAGTACTTC.

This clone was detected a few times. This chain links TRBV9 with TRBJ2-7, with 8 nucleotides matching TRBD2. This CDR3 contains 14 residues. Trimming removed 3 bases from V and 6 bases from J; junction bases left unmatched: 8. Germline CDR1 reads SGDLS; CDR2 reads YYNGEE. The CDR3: CASSAAGTSLEQYF. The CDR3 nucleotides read TGTGCCAGCAGCGCGGCCGGGACTAGTCTCGAGCAGTACTTC.

CDR3 sequence (DNA): TGTGCCAGCACGCAAGCGGGAGGGCCTTACGAGCAGTACTTC. Translating gives CASTQAGGPYEQYF. The chain has TRBV6-1 and TRBJ2-5, with 10 bases lining up with TRBD2. The DNA matches TRBJ2-7 better at its end, which makes the J call doubtful. The CDR3 length is 14 residues. The germline V gene has CDR1 MNHNS and CDR2 SASEGT.

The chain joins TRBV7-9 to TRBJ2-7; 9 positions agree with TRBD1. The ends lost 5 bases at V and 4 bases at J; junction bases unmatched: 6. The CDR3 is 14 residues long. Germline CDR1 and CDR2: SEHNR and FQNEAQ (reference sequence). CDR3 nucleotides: TGTGCCAGCAGCGCCGGGACAGGGTTTTACGAGCAGTACTTC. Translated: CASSAGTGFYEQYF. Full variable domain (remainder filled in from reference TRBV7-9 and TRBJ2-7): DTGVSQNPRHKITKRGQNVTFRCDPISEHNRLYWYRQTLGQGPEFLTYFQNEAQLEKSRLLSDRFSAERPKGSFSTLEIQRTEQGDSAMYLCASSAGTGFYEQYFGPGTRLTVT.

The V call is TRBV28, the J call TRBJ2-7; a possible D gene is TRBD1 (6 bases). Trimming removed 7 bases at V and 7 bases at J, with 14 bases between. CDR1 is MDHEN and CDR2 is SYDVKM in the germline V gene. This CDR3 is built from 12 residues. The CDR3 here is CASTGALREQYF. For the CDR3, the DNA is TGTGCCAGCACAGGGGCCCTTAGGGAGCAGTACTTC.

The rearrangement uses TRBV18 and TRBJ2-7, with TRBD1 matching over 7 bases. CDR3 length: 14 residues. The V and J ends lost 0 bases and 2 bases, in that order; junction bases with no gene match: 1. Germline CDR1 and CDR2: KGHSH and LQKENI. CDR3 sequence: CASSPPGQPYEQYF. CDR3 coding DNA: TGTGCCAGCTCACCACCGGGACAGCCCTACGAGCAGTACTTC.

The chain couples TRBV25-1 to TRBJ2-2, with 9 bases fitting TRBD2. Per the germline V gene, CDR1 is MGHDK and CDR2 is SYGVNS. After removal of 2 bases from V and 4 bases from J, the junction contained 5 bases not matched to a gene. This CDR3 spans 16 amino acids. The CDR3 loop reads CASSETWRGGTGELFF. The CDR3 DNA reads TGTGCCAGCAGTGAAACTTGGCGGGGGGGCACCGGGGAGCTGTTTTTT.